Listed here are 19 T cell receptor beta chains from one sample, sequenced in a study of shared clonotypes between healthy human individuals. TCRdb's copy holds only in-frame clones and misses some; the assay was immunoSEQ multiplex PCR. Of roughly 500,000 clones in the sample, around 73% were seen once. Sequencing used PBMCs. These receptors came from a woman in her forties in good health. Some clones in this sample may be carry-over from other donors' samples.

V usage is TRBV20-1 and J usage is TRBJ2-7; D is unresolved. CDR1 is DFQATT, CDR2 SNEGSKA, per germline (reference sequence). V gave up 6 bases and J gave up 5 bases, with 11 bases separating them. The CDR3 covers 11 residues. CDR3 sequence reads: CSALWHNEQYF. The CDR3 nucleotides read TGCAGTGCGCTTTGGCACAACGAGCAGTACTTC.

The chain is built from TRBV28 and TRBJ2-7; 10 nucleotides match TRBD2. Per the germline V gene, CDR1 is MDHEN and CDR2 is SYDVKM. V shed 5 bases, J shed 4 bases, and the junction held 5 bases outside the gene matches. The CDR3 is 14 amino acids. CDR3 in DNA: TGTGCCAGCAGTCGCCCGACTAGCGGGTACGAGCAGTACTTC. Its protein is CASSRPTSGYEQYF.

This chain uses TRBV7-3 with TRBJ2-3; D is undetermined. V shed 5 bases and J shed 4 bases, with 13 bases lying between them. The CDR3 contains 14 residues. From germline, CDR1 is SGHTA and CDR2 FQGTGA. This CDR3 is CASSRSAWADTQYF. In DNA form, the CDR3 reads TGTGCCAGCAGCCGGTCTGCCTGGGCAGATACGCAGTATTTT.

The chain couples TRBV9 to TRBJ2-5, with no clear D. The CDR3 loop spans 15 amino acids. The ends were cut back, 0 bases at V and 4 bases at J, with 13 bases in the middle. The germline V gene has CDR1 SGDLS and CDR2 YYNGEE. The CDR3 loop is CASSVGIGQVETQYF. The CDR3, as DNA: TGTGCCAGCAGCGTAGGTATCGGGCAGGTAGAGACCCAGTACTTC.

The chain is built from TRBV18 and TRBJ2-5, with D perhaps TRBD2 (5 bases). Trimming cost V 0 bases and J 4 bases, with 12 bases left between them. The germline gives CDR1 KGHSH, CDR2 LQKENI. This CDR3 region has 15 residues. The chain's CDR3 is CASSPPRAGGETQYF. The CDR3 nucleotides are TGTGCCAGCTCACCACCGCGGGCAGGCGGAGAGACCCAGTACTTC.

V and J are TRBV7-9 and TRBJ1-6; D remains ambiguous. This CDR3 region has 16 residues. Looked up from germline, CDR1 is SEHNR and CDR2 is FQNEAQ (reference sequence). V was cut by 4 bases and J by 3 bases, with 13 bases left in between. The CDR3 sequence is CASSSQPEGYNSPLHF. CDR3 nucleotides: TGTGCCAGCAGCTCCCAGCCCGAGGGCTATAATTCACCCCTCCACTTT.

The rearrangement joins TRBV6-5 to TRBJ2-5; perhaps TRBD2 as D (6 bases). Germline-derived CDR1 and CDR2 are MNHEY and SVGAGI. V was pared by 5 bases and J by 5 bases, with 15 bases between. This CDR3 has 14 amino acids. In DNA, the CDR3 is TGTGCCAGCAGTCGGAACCCTCGGGGGGAGACCCAGTACTTC. Its translation: CASSRNPRGETQYF.

Note on this clone: Distinct nucleotide sequences in the sample also encode this CDR3. J is TRBJ2-5 and V is TRBV5-4; 7 nucleotides line up with TRBD1. The V gene end was trimmed by 4 bases and the J gene end by 3 bases; junction bases not matched to a gene: 3. The CDR3 contains 13 residues. CDR1 is SGHNT and CDR2 is YYREEE in the germline V gene (reference sequence). Written as DNA, the CDR3 is TGTGCCAGCAGCCTGGGACAGAAAGAGACCCAGTACTTC. Protein: CASSLGQKETQYF.

J is TRBJ2-5 and V is TRBV5-1; D could derive from TRBD1 or TRBD2 (5 bases each). Germline CDR1 is SGHRS and CDR2 is YFSETQ. This CDR3 has 15 residues. Trimming shortened V by 1 base and J by 5 bases, and 15 bases separated the two germline ends. The CDR3 DNA sequence: TGCGCCAGCAGCTTGACGGGAACAAGGGGTGAGACCCAGTACTTC. It is translated as CASSLTGTRGETQYF.

The V gene is TRBV28, the J gene TRBJ1-5, with D possibly matching TRBD1 (5 bases). The germline V gene encodes CDR1 MDHEN and CDR2 SYDVKM. The CDR3 has 14 amino acids. The V end lost 7 bases, the J end lost 3 bases, and 13 bases lay between the germline ends. DNA of the CDR3: TGTGCCAGCACCTCCCCGGGACCCAATCAGCCCCAGCATTTT. This encodes CASTSPGPNQPQHF.

As regards this clone: A far larger clone is only one base removed, so a read error is likely. This rearrangement joins TRBV6-4 to TRBJ2-1, with 12 bases matching TRBD2. The CDR3 runs to 15 residues. Germline CDR1 is MRHNA and CDR2 is SNTAGT. After removal of 6 bases from V and 3 bases from J, the junction contained 3 bases not matched to a gene. In nucleotides, the CDR3 is TGTGCCAGCAGCTCACTAGCGGGAGGCTACAATGAGCAGTTCTTC. Translating gives CASSSLAGGYNEQFF.

As regards this clone: Other DNA sequences in the same sample also yield this CDR3. The CDR3 loop is CSARGYNEQFF. DNA of the CDR3: TGCAGTGCTAGAGGCTACAATGAGCAGTTCTTC. This rearrangement joins TRBV20-1 to TRBJ2-1, with no clear D. CDR1 and CDR2 from the germline V gene are DFQATT and SNEGSKA (reference sequence). The V end lost 1 base, the J end lost 3 bases, and 1 base lay between the germline ends. The CDR3 runs to 11 residues.

The rearrangement links TRBV5-1 to TRBJ2-5; weak D call: TRBD2 (5 bases). CDR1 SGHRS and CDR2 YFSETQ come from the germline V gene. This CDR3 spans 12 amino acids. Trimming removed 3 bases at V and 3 bases at J, with 6 bases between. CDR3 amino acids: CASSWTEETQYF. CDR3 DNA: TGCGCCAGCAGCTGGACTGAAGAGACCCAGTACTTC.

Comments on this clone: A much bigger clone sits one base away, suggesting this may be a read error. The same CDR3 also results from other DNA sequences found in this sample. This chain links TRBV30 with TRBJ1-1; D is undetermined. V lost 0 bases, J lost 2 bases, and 13 bases lay in between. The CDR3 runs to 15 residues. Germline V gene data show CDR1 as GTSNPN and CDR2 as SVGIG (reference sequence). The CDR3 protein is CAWSVGPQLNTEAFF. The CDR3 DNA reads as TGTGCCTGGAGTGTAGGCCCTCAACTAAACACTGAAGCTTTCTTT.

The rearrangement joins TRBV20-1 to TRBJ2-1; D may be TRBD2 (5 bases). Trimming shortened V by 6 bases and J by 8 bases, and 11 bases separated the two germline ends. The length of the CDR3 is 11 residues. CDR1 and CDR2 from the germline V gene are DFQATT and SNEGSKA (reference sequence). The CDR3 nucleotides read TGCAGTGCAAGGGAGTTCGATGAGCAGTTCTTC. It yields the protein CSAREFDEQFF.

The V call is TRBV18, the J call TRBJ1-1; the D is unclear. Germline loops: CDR1 KGHSH, CDR2 LQKENI. V gave up 0 bases and J gave up 3 bases, with 14 bases separating them. The CDR3 is 16 amino acids. The CDR3 bases are TGTGCCAGCTCACCACCCGGAGAGACGGGTCACACTGAAGCTTTCTTT. It yields the protein CASSPPGETGHTEAFF. Full variable domain (rest looked up from reference TRBV18 and TRBJ1-1): NAGVMQNPRHLVRRRGQEARLRCSPMKGHSHVYWYRQLPEEGLKFMVYLQKENIIDESGMPKERFSAEFPKEGPSILRIQQVVRGDSAAYFCASSPPGETGHTEAFFGQGTRLTVV.

Many counts were recorded for this clone. The V gene is TRBV5-5, the J gene TRBJ2-6; D ambiguous. The V gene lost 5 bases and the J gene lost 2 bases, with 17 bases spanning the gap. Germline loops: CDR1 SGHKS, CDR2 YYEKEE (reference sequence). There are 17 residues in the CDR3. The CDR3 sequence is CASRPRPSETGANVLTF. In nucleotides, the CDR3 is TGTGCCAGCAGACCGAGGCCGTCGGAAACTGGGGCCAACGTCCTGACTTTC.

V usage is TRBV4-2 and J usage is TRBJ1-4; no firm D call. This CDR3 has 16 amino acids. CDR1 LGHNA and CDR2 YNFKEQ come from the germline V gene. Between the trimmed V and J ends, which lost 1 base and 0 bases, there was a span of 9 bases. In DNA form, the CDR3 reads TGTGCCAGCAGCCAAGTTGGCGGTGCAACTAATGAAAAACTGTTTTTT. This encodes CASSQVGGATNEKLFF.

This chain uses TRBV7-6 with TRBJ1-5; 7 bases match TRBD1. V gave up 3 bases and J gave up 4 bases; unmatched junction bases: 3. Germline values: CDR1 SGHVS, CDR2 FNYEAQ. The CDR3 loop spans 14 amino acids. The CDR3 protein is CASSLGQSNQPQHF. The CDR3 DNA reads TGTGCCAGCAGCTTGGGACAGAGTAATCAGCCCCAGCATTTT.